The rows below give T cell receptor beta chains drawn from one sample of a study of T cells in Graves' hyperthyroidism and ophthalmopathy. TCRdb processed the multiplex PCR reads anew with MiXCR; each CDR3 protein has one entry. The data hold around 540,000 distinct CDR3 sequences, with about 16% observed a single time. The sample was blood. The receptors were gathered from a woman aged 25 to 45 with Graves' ophthalmopathy. The CDR3 runs from the conserved cysteine through the conserved F or W. The D gene is left open where the match is weak. Only some rows state a clone size, as once, few, many or a class for expanded clones.

TRBV28	TRBJ1-6	NA	NA	TGTGCCAGCAGTTTATTGGGGGCTCGTAATTCACCCCTCCACTTT	CASSLLGARNSPLHF
TRBV6-9	TRBJ2-5	NA	NA	TGTGCCAGCAGTTACTTCGGGGGCGGCCAAGAGACCCAGTACTTC	CASSYFGGGQETQYF
TRBV7-2	TRBJ1-5	many	TRBD1	TGTGCCAGCAGCTTAGGAGGGAGACAGGGGACGCATTTT	CASSLGGRQGTHF
TRBV12-3/TRBV12-4	TRBJ2-7	many	TRBD1	TGTGCCAGCAGGCCCGACAGGGGGCGCGACGAGCAGTACTTC	CASRPDRGRDEQYF
TRBV5-1	TRBJ2-7	many	TRBD1	TGCGCCAGCAGCTTGGTCTCGGGACAGGAGCTTTACGAGCAGTACTTC	CASSLVSGQELYEQYF
TRBV9	TRBJ2-3	many	TRBD2	TGTGCCAGCAGCGGGGGGACTAGCGGGAGAGAAGGCACAGATACGCAGTATTTT	CASSGGTSGREGTDTQYF
TRBV5-1	TRBJ2-1	once	NA	TGCGCCAGCAGCTTGGTTGGGAGAGTGGATGAGCAGTTCTTC	CASSLVGRVDEQFF
TRBV20-1	TRBJ1-1	many	TRBD1	TGCAGTGCTCCGACAGGGGCTAACACTGAAGCTTTCTTT	CSAPTGANTEAFF
TRBV30	TRBJ2-7	many	TRBD2	TGTGCCTGCCTCCGGACTAGCGGGGCCTACGAGCAGTACTTC	CACLRTSGAYEQYF
TRBV7-2	TRBJ2-4	NA	TRBD2	TGTGCCAGCAGCTTCGGACTAAGCGGGGGACTAGCCAAAAACATTCAGTACTTC	CASSFGLSGGLAKNIQYF
TRBV6-1	TRBJ2-7	NA	TRBD2	TGTGCCAGCAGAAGGGGACTAGCGGGAGCCTACGAGCAGTACTTC	CASRRGLAGAYEQYF
TRBV6-2/TRBV6-3	TRBJ2-5	few	TRBD1	TGTGCCAGCAGTTTCCTGACAGGGATAATTTTAGAGACCCAGTACTTC	CASSFLTGIILETQYF
TRBV28	TRBJ2-6	NA	TRBD1	TGTGCCAGCAGTTTATTGACAGGGGCTCAGTCTGGGGCCAACGTCCTGACTTTC	CASSLLTGAQSGANVLTF
TRBV11-2	TRBJ2-1	many	NA	TGTGCCAGCAGCTTAGCTGGTTGGAGGCCCTCCTACAATGAGCAGTTCTTC	CASSLAGWRPSYNEQFF
TRBV28	TRBJ1-2	many	TRBD1	TGTGCCAGCAGGGGAGGACAGGTTGGGGGGTATGGCTACACCTTC	CASRGGQVGGYGYTF
TRBV6-2/TRBV6-3	TRBJ1-2	NA	NA	TGTGCCAGCAGTTACTCGACGGCAGATGGGGACTATGGCTACACCTTC	CASSYSTADGDYGYTF
TRBV20-1	TRBJ2-5	many	NA	TGCAGTGCTCCCTCCGGGACGGACTGGAGAGAGACCCAGTACTTC	CSAPSGTDWRETQYF
TRBV11-2	TRBJ2-7	many	NA	TGTGCCAGCAGTTTACAGGGTAACGAGCAGTACTTC	CASSLQGNEQYF
TRBV12-3/TRBV12-4	TRBJ2-1	NA	NA	TGTGCCAGCAGTTTATGGGGCTCGGGATACAATGAGCAGTTCTTC	CASSLWGSGYNEQFF
TRBV28	TRBJ1-2	NA	NA	TGTGCCAGCAGTTCCCCTTCGGGGCCCGGCTATGGCTACACCTTC	CASSSPSGPGYGYTF
TRBV7-8	TRBJ2-1	many	NA	TGTGCCAGCAGAATTCGTCCTGCCTCCTACAATGAGCAGTTCTTC	CASRIRPASYNEQFF
TRBV6-1	TRBJ2-3	few	NA	TGTGCCAGCAGTAGCCTGAGTACGCAGTATTTT	CASSSLSTQYF
TRBV20-1	TRBJ1-3	NA	NA	TGCAGTACTAGAGGGGTAGTAGCAGTAGGAAACACCATATATTTT	CSTRGVVAVGNTIYF
TRBV9	TRBJ2-2	few	NA	TGTGCCAGCAGCGTAGAACATAGGACCGGGGAGCTGTTTTTT	CASSVEHRTGELFF
TRBV29-1	TRBJ2-5	few	NA	TGCAGCGTTGAACCCCCCAGCATGGAGACCCAGTACTTC	CSVEPPSMETQYF
TRBV20-1	TRBJ2-1	many	NA	TGCAGTGCTAGAGCCGGACAGCGGAGTTACAATGAGCAGTTCTTC	CSARAGQRSYNEQFF
TRBV5-5	TRBJ2-7	NA	NA	TGTGCCAGCAGCTTTTTAGGGGAGAGCTACGAGCAGTACTTC	CASSFLGESYEQYF
TRBV7-6	TRBJ1-6	NA	NA	TGTGCCAGCAGCTCAGGGATTAATATGGGACATAATTCACCCCTCCACTTT	CASSSGINMGHNSPLHF
TRBV6-1	TRBJ2-5	many	NA	TGTGCCAGCAGGAACCAAGAGACCCAGTACTTC	CASRNQETQYF
TRBV20-1	TRBJ2-3	NA	TRBD2	TGCAGTGCTAGAGAAGATATGACGGGAGGGAAAGATACGCAGTATTTT	CSAREDMTGGKDTQYF
TRBV14	TRBJ2-1	NA	NA	TGTGCCAGCAGCCAAGGGCAGGGCCGTACCTACAATGAGCAGTTCTTC	CASSQGQGRTYNEQFF
TRBV6-1	TRBJ1-1	few	NA	TGTGCCAGCAGTAGGGGAAGGAGGCTTAACACTGAAGCTTTCTTT	CASSRGRRLNTEAFF
TRBV7-9	TRBJ2-5	NA	TRBD1	TGTGCCAGCAGCTTAATGTTCGGGACAGGGAAAGAGACCCAGTACTTC	CASSLMFGTGKETQYF
TRBV4-3	TRBJ2-3	NA	NA	TGCGCCAGCAGCCAAGAGTGGACAGTTACAGATACGCAGTATTTT	CASSQEWTVTDTQYF
TRBV27	TRBJ2-2	NA	NA	TGTGCCAGCAGTTTTCACGGGGACACCGGGGAGCTGTTTTTT	CASSFHGDTGELFF
TRBV30	TRBJ2-1	once	NA	TGTGCCTGGAGTGTGGGCTGTCAGCAGTTCTTC	CAWSVGCQQFF
TRBV7-2	TRBJ2-3	few	TRBD2	TGTGCCAGCAGCTTAGGGGGGGGAGCCCCAGATACGCAGTATTTT	CASSLGGGAPDTQYF
TRBV7-9	TRBJ2-1	NA	TRBD1	TGTGCCAGCAGCTTGCAGGGGGCCCTCGTCTACAATGAGCAGTTCTTC	CASSLQGALVYNEQFF
TRBV10-3	TRBJ2-5	few	NA	TGTGCCATCAGTGTAACCGGGACCACGCGGGAGACCCAGTACTTC	CAISVTGTTRETQYF
TRBV29-1	TRBJ2-2	many	NA	TGCAGCGTTATGGTTTCTGGCACCGGGGAGCTGTTTTTT	CSVMVSGTGELFF
TRBV6-9	TRBJ2-2	NA	NA	TGTGCCAGCAGTTGGGGGCAGATAAACACCGGGGAGCTGTTTTTT	CASSWGQINTGELFF
TRBV7-2	TRBJ2-5	many	NA	TGTGCCAGCAGACTGATGGGGGCAGGGGAGACCCAGTACTTC	CASRLMGAGETQYF
TRBV18	TRBJ2-5	many	NA	TGTGCCAGCTCAGGGGGGGCCAGCCAAGAGACCCAGTACTTC	CASSGGASQETQYF
TRBV7-2	TRBJ2-3	many	TRBD2	TGTGCCAGCAGCTTTACGGGCCGAGGGACTAGCGCTAGCACAGATACGCAGTATTTT	CASSFTGRGTSASTDTQYF
TRBV12-3/TRBV12-4	TRBJ1-1	many	TRBD1	TGTGCCAGCAGCCTAGACAGGGTTGGGGACACTGAAGCTTTCTTT	CASSLDRVGDTEAFF
TRBV19	TRBJ2-6	NA	NA	TGTGCCAGTATGTGGGGCTCTGGGGCCAACGTCCTGACTTTC	CASMWGSGANVLTF
TRBV6-2/TRBV6-3	TRBJ1-5	many	TRBD1	TGTGCCAGCAGTCCCCGGGACAGGGGAAATCAGCCCCAGCATTTT	CASSPRDRGNQPQHF